This T cell receptor (beta chain) was identified during a study of CD8+CD57+ T cells in acquired aplastic anemia. Looking at the study overall: Average DNA yield from sorted CD4+ and CD8+ cells was approximately 3 ug. Overall study findings and caveats: Controls and patients did not differ significantly in CD8+ Simpson's diversity. Comparison of patients with controls identified roughly 30 shared CD8+ CDR3 sequences.

Profiles of TCR beta VDJ and CDR3 were generated from a genomic DNA template. MiXCR was run by TCRdb on the reads, yielding one entry per CDR3 protein. Here the sample spans 150,000 to 200,000 distinct CDR3 sequences, approximately 46% being singletons. This clonotype was detected many times. Its matching antigen is unknown. This CDR3 has 13 amino acids. The germline CDR1 and CDR2 sequences are SNHLY and FYNNEI. Trimming took 8 bases from V and 9 from J, leaving 17 bases between them. What was sequenced was sorted CD4+, CD8+, or CD8+CD57+ T cells (not recorded which) from PBMCs. This clonotype was sampled from a human donor in good health. The chain uses TRBV2 and TRBJ2-1; D ambiguous. CDR3 bases: TGTGCCAGCGGGGTTAGTAGTGACGGTGAGCAGTTCTTC. Amino acid sequence: CASGVSSDGEQFF.